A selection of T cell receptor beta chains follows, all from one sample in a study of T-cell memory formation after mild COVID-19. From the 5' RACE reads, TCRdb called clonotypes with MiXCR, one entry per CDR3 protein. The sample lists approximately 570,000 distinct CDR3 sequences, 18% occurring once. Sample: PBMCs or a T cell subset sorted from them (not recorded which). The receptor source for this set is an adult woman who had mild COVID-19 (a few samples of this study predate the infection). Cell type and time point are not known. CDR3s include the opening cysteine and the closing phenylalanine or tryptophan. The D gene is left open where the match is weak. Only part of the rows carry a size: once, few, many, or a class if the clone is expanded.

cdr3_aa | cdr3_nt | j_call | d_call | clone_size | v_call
CASRLTGYPIRNTIYF | TGTGCCAGCAGATTAACAGGCTACCCGATTCGAAACACCATATATTTT | TRBJ1-3 | - | - | TRBV7-9
CASSRRPSGGELFF | TGTGCCAGCAGCCGGAGACCATCGGGAGGGGAGCTGTTTTTT | TRBJ2-2 | - | - | TRBV7-3
CASSEEGVGGETQYF | TGTGCCAGCAGTGAAGAAGGGGTGGGAGGAGAGACCCAGTACTTC | TRBJ2-5 | - | few | TRBV2
CASSKIQGTEAFF | TGTGCCAGCAGTAAAATACAGGGGACTGAAGCTTTCTTT | TRBJ1-1 | TRBD1 | few | TRBV6-5
CASMKDRGSYNEQFF | TGTGCCAGCATGAAGGACAGGGGGAGTTACAATGAGCAGTTCTTC | TRBJ2-1 | TRBD1 | few | TRBV6-5
CASSPTGTGIITEAFF | TGTGCCAGCTCACCGACCGGGACAGGGATTATCACTGAAGCTTTCTTT | TRBJ1-1 | TRBD1 | - | TRBV18
CASSEGLAGGLYEQYF | TGTGCCAGCAGTGAGGGACTAGCGGGGGGACTCTACGAGCAGTACTTC | TRBJ2-7 | TRBD2 | - | TRBV2
CASGGRGNQPQHF | TGTGCCAGCGGGGGAAGAGGCAATCAGCCCCAGCATTTT | TRBJ1-5 | - | - | TRBV6-5
CASSLDRVTGGTYNEQFF | TGTGCCAGCAGCTTGGACAGGGTAACGGGCGGCACCTACAATGAGCAGTTCTTC | TRBJ2-1 | TRBD1 | few | TRBV7-3
CATSDFSGKETQYF | TGTGCCACCAGTGATTTTAGCGGGAAGGAGACCCAGTACTTC | TRBJ2-5 | TRBD2 | few | TRBV24-1
CAGSLGRGEQYF | TGTGCCGGCAGCTTAGGGAGGGGCGAGCAGTACTTC | TRBJ2-7 | TRBD2 | - | TRBV7-9
CASSEPLPPNTQYF | TGTGCCAGCAGTGAACCTTTACCACCAAATACGCAGTATTTT | TRBJ2-3 | - | - | TRBV2
CASSAYVGYNEQFF | TGTGCCAGCAGCGCCTATGTCGGGTACAATGAGCAGTTCTTC | TRBJ2-1 | - | few | TRBV7-2
CASRDGLVADTQYF | TGTGCCAGCAGGGACGGACTAGTTGCAGATACGCAGTATTTT | TRBJ2-3 | TRBD2 | - | TRBV6-5
CASSSGLGGVQVNEQFF | TGCGCCAGCAGCAGTGGTCTTGGGGGAGTACAGGTGAATGAGCAGTTCTTC | TRBJ2-1 | - | few | TRBV5-1
CASSPRAGAPYEQYF | TGTGCCAGCAGTCCCAGGGCTGGGGCCCCTTACGAGCAGTACTTC | TRBJ2-7 | - | few | TRBV6-2/TRBV6-3
CASSLGIAGAYEQYF | TGTGCCAGCAGCTTGGGGATAGCGGGAGCATACGAGCAGTACTTC | TRBJ2-7 | TRBD2 | - | TRBV5-4
CASSLADSYSPLHF | TGTGCCAGCAGTTTAGCGGACAGTTATTCACCCCTCCACTTT | TRBJ1-6 | - | many | TRBV12-3/TRBV12-4